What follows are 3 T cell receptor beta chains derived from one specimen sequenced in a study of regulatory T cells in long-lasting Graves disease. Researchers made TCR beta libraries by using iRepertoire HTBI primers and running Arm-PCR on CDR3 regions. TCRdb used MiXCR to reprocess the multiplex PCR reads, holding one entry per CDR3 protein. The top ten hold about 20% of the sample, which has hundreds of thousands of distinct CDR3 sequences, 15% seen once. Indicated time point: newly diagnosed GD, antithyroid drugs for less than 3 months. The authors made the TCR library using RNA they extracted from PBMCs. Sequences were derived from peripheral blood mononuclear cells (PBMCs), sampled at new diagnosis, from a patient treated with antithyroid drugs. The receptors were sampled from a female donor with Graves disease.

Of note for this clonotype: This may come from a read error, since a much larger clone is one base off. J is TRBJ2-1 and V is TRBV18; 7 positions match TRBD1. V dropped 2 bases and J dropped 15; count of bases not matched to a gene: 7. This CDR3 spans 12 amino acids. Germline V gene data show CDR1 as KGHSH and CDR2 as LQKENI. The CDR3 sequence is CASSPSQGESFF. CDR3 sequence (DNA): TGTGCCAGCTCACCATCCCAGGGGGAATCGTTCTTC.

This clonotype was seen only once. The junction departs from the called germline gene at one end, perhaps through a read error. In nucleotides, the CDR3 is TGTGCCAGCAGCCAATTTCCGCCGGGACAGGTCGCGACTAAGGAAAAACTGTTTTTT. This gives the protein CASSQFPPGQVATKEKLFF. The chain is built from TRBV16 and TRBJ1-4; 8 nucleotides match TRBD1. The CDR3 totals 19 residues. Germline CDR1 reads KGHSY; CDR2 reads FQNENV.

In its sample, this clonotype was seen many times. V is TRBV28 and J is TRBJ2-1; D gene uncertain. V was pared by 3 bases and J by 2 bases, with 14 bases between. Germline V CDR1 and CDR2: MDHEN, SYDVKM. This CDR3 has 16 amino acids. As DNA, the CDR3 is TGTGCCAGCAGTTTTGAGTCCCTGAGTACCTACAATGAGCAGTTCTTC. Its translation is CASSFESLSTYNEQFF.